The rows below give T cell receptor beta chains drawn from one sample of a study of prognosis after radiotherapy for stage I lung cancer. TCRdb fed the multiplex PCR reads into MiXCR, producing one record per CDR3 protein. Here the sample spans more than 30,000 distinct CDR3 sequences, around 43% being singletons. Sequencing was performed on PBMCs, taken before or after stereotactic body radiation therapy (not recorded which). The receptor set was obtained from a donor aged 50 or older with non-small cell lung cancer. CDR3s include the opening cysteine and the closing phenylalanine or tryptophan. Fields, in order: D gene, V gene, clone size, J gene, CDR3 DNA, CDR3 protein. D genes are given only for firm matches. Clone size is stated in some rows and not others, as once, few, many or a class when expanded.

NA	TRBV12-3/TRBV12-4	medium-sized	TRBJ2-7	TGTGCCAGCAGTTTATCGGGACTGACCTACGAGCAGTACTTC	CASSLSGLTYEQYF
TRBD1	TRBV20-1	many	TRBJ2-1	TGCAGTGCTCCACGGGAGGGGACAGGGGACAATGAGCAGTTCTTC	CSAPREGTGDNEQFF
NA	TRBV30	many	TRBJ1-6	TGTGCCTGGAGTGCAGGAGTAACACCCCTCCACTTT	CAWSAGVTPLHF
TRBD2	TRBV20-1	many	TRBJ2-1	TGCAGTGCTAGAGATGAGGGCCTAGCGGGAGGCCGCAATGAGCAGTTCTTC	CSARDEGLAGGRNEQFF
TRBD1	TRBV19	NA	TRBJ1-5	TGTGCCACCGGCGGGACAGGCAATCAGCCCCAGCATTTT	CATGGTGNQPQHF
NA	TRBV7-9	NA	TRBJ2-3	TGTGCCAGCAGCTACCGTCTCGACCGTAGTAGCACAGATACGCAGTATTTT	CASSYRLDRSSTDTQYF
TRBD2	TRBV5-1	many	TRBJ2-3	TGCGCCAGCAGCTTGGCCGCTAGCGGGAGATCGGATACGCAGTATTTT	CASSLAASGRSDTQYF
TRBD2	TRBV9	NA	TRBJ2-7	TGTGCCAGCAGCGTAGACGGGGGGGCCTCCGAGCAGTACTTC	CASSVDGGASEQYF
NA	TRBV12-3/TRBV12-4	many	TRBJ1-1	TGTGCCAGCAGCCCAGAGGGGGGTGCTGAAGCTTTCTTT	CASSPEGGAEAFF
NA	TRBV20-1	many	TRBJ2-3	TGCAGTGCTAGAGACACAGATACGCAGTATTTT	CSARDTDTQYF
TRBD1	TRBV27	medium-sized	TRBJ2-7	TGTGCCACCGGGACAGGCTACGAGCAGTACTTC	CATGTGYEQYF
NA	TRBV6-6	many	TRBJ1-5	TGTGCCAGCAGTTACTCGAGCGGAGATCAGCCCCAGCATTTT	CASSYSSGDQPQHF
NA	TRBV20-1	NA	TRBJ2-3	TGCAGTGCTTACGTCAGGAGGGTTCGCACAGATATGCAGTATTTT	CSAYVRRVRTDMQYF
TRBD1	TRBV9	NA	TRBJ1-2	TGTGCCAGCAGTACACCGGGACAGGGTTGGGGCTACACCTTC	CASSTPGQGWGYTF
NA	TRBV6-1	many	TRBJ1-5	TGTGCCAGCAGTGAAGCGTCTGTCGGAAATCAGCCCCAGCATTTT	CASSEASVGNQPQHF
NA	TRBV5-1	many	TRBJ2-3	TGCGCCAGCAGCCCCTCGGCGAGCACAGATACGCAGTATTTT	CASSPSASTDTQYF
NA	TRBV28	NA	TRBJ2-7	TGTGCCAGCACTTCGGGAGTGGGGTACGAGCAGTACTTC	CASTSGVGYEQYF
TRBD1	TRBV12-3/TRBV12-4	many	TRBJ1-2	TGTGCCAGCAGTCGTATCGGGACAGTCGGGGGCTACACCTTC	CASSRIGTVGGYTF
TRBD1	TRBV28	NA	TRBJ2-7	TGTGCCAGCAGTCGGCAGACAGGGGGTCACTACGAGAAGTACTTC	CASSRQTGGHYEKYF
NA	TRBV3-1	once	TRBJ2-5	TGTGCCAGCAGCCAATTCCAAGAGACCCAGTACTTC	CASSQFQETQYF
NA	TRBV20-1	many	TRBJ2-3	TGCAGTGCACTCATTCAGGATACGCAGTATTTT	CSALIQDTQYF
TRBD2	TRBV30	many	TRBJ2-7	TGTGCCTGGAGTGCGGGACTAGCGGGAGAGGGAGTCTTTTGGGAGCAGTACTTC	CAWSAGLAGEGVFWEQYF
TRBD1	TRBV6-1	medium-sized	TRBJ1-2	TGTGCCAGCAGCCCAAGGGACAGCTGGGGCTACACCTTC	CASSPRDSWGYTF